Each of the 13 T cell receptor beta chains below was sequenced from the same sample in a study of blood T cell repertoires in COVID-19. Sequencing was performed with immunoSEQ multiplex PCR; in TCRdb, only in-frame clones are kept and a portion is missing. The sample lists about 240,000 clones, approximately 78% occurring once. The sample taken for sequencing was peripheral blood. These receptors were taken from a woman aged 18-29 years with acute or convalescent COVID-19.

CDR3 amino acids: CSASGLVTDTQYF. CDR3 bases: TGCAGTGCTAGTGGGCTAGTCACAGATACGCAGTATTTT. The gene calls are TRBV20-1 and TRBJ2-3; D is ambiguous. The germline CDR1 and CDR2 sequences are DFQATT and SNEGSKA (reference sequence). The CDR3 is 13 residues long. Trimming took 3 bases from V and 2 from J, leaving 9 bases between them.

This chain uses TRBV7-2 with TRBJ2-5; no definite D call. Trimming stripped 1 base from V and 1 base from J, with 10 bases between. Germline V gives CDR1 SGHTA, CDR2 FQGNSA. This CDR3 comprises 15 residues. The CDR3 protein is CASSLDRNFQETQYF. The CDR3 DNA is TGTGCCAGCAGCTTAGATCGAAACTTCCAAGAGACCCAGTACTTC.

This clone was seen only once. The chain is built from TRBV18 and TRBJ1-5, with D possibly TRBD1 on 6 matching bases. Looked up from germline, CDR1 is KGHSH and CDR2 is LQKENI. V was trimmed by 4 bases and J by 0 bases, leaving 10 bases between them. This CDR3 is built from 15 residues. The DNA of the CDR3 is TGTGCCAGCTCACTGACAGGAGATAGCAATCAGCCCCAGCATTTT. As protein: CASSLTGDSNQPQHF.

The CDR3 nucleotides are TGTGCCAGCAGCCGCGGGGGGCAGTCTTTCCCCGGGGCCAACGTCCTGACTTTC. This translates into CASSRGGQSFPGANVLTF. The rearrangement links TRBV5-8 to TRBJ2-6, with 8 positions matching TRBD2. Germline loops: CDR1 SGHTS, CDR2 YDEGEE. The CDR3 consists of 18 residues. V was pared by 4 bases and J by 4 bases, with 13 bases of the junction left unmatched. The full variable domain, its missing parts supplied by reference TRBV5-8 and TRBJ2-6, is EAGVTQSPTHLIKTRGQQATLRCSPISGHTSVYWYQQALGLGLQFLLWYDEGEERNRGNFPPRFSGRQFPNYSSELNVNALELEDSALYLCASSRGGQSFPGANVLTFGAGSRLTVL.

The chain uses TRBV19 and TRBJ2-2; D is perhaps TRBD1 (6 bases). Trimming pared 6 bases from V and 8 bases from J, leaving 10 bases between. The germline V gene has CDR1 LNHDA and CDR2 SQIVND (reference sequence). CDR3 length: 12 amino acids. The DNA of the CDR3 is TGTGCCAGTAGCCGCGGACAGGGGGAGCTGTTTTTT. Translating gives CASSRGQGELFF.

This chain connects TRBV6-1 to TRBJ2-7; D is possibly TRBD1 (6 bases). V lost 1 base and J lost 3, with 13 bases in between. Germline V gene sequence: CDR1 MNHNS, CDR2 SASEGT. CDR3 length: 15 residues. The CDR3 here is CASSEGMGAYYEQYF. The CDR3 nucleotides are TGTGCCAGCAGTGAAGGCATGGGGGCCTACTACGAGCAGTACTTC.

This chain uses TRBV28 with TRBJ2-2; 8 bases are shared with TRBD1. CDR1 is MDHEN and CDR2 is SYDVKM in the germline V gene. The junction had 8 bases not matched to a gene; V was cut back by 7 bases and J by 1 base. This CDR3 region has 16 residues. This CDR3 is CASKGRGQLNTGELFF. The CDR3 DNA reads as TGTGCCAGCAAGGGCAGGGGGCAGTTGAACACCGGGGAGCTGTTTTTT.

This clone was seen more than once but under ten times. This chain connects TRBV9 to TRBJ2-1, with no clear D. From germline, CDR1 is SGDLS and CDR2 YYNGEE. The V end was cut by 2 bases, the J end by 3 bases, with 6 bases between. This CDR3 has 13 residues. DNA for the CDR3: TGTGCCAGCAGCGTCTTAGACTACAATGAGCAGTTCTTC. Its protein is CASSVLDYNEQFF.

The rearrangement uses TRBV28 and TRBJ2-3; 13 nucleotides agree with TRBD2. The CDR3 totals 16 residues. V shed 3 bases, J shed 2 bases, and the junction held 2 bases outside the gene matches. The germline gives CDR1 MDHEN, CDR2 SYDVKM. The CDR3: CASSLGTSGTTDTQYF. The DNA for the CDR3 is TGTGCCAGCAGTTTGGGGACTAGCGGGACCACAGATACGCAGTATTTT.

This rearrangement joins TRBV6-6 to TRBJ1-6; no reliable D call. Germline CDR1 and CDR2: MNHNY and SVGAGI (reference sequence). The CDR3 spans 13 residues. V lost 5 bases and J lost 5, with 7 bases in between. CDR3: CASSPLNNSPLHF. The DNA for the CDR3 is TGTGCCAGCAGTCCCCTTAATAATTCACCCCTCCACTTT.

The chain recombines TRBV6-5 with TRBJ2-3; 9 nucleotides agree with TRBD1. The CDR3 is made up of 15 amino acids. V lost 2 bases, J lost 8 bases, and 8 bases stayed unmatched. The germline V gene encodes CDR1 MNHEY and CDR2 SVGAGI. The CDR3 DNA sequence: TGTGCCAGCAGTTACGTTACAGGGGGCGCGGGTACGCAGTATTTT. Protein product: CASSYVTGGAGTQYF.

The J gene is TRBJ1-2, the V gene TRBV7-2, with 12 nucleotides matching TRBD1. The CDR3 consists of 18 residues. V was clipped by 4 bases and J by 5 bases; unmatched bases: 14. CDR1 is SGHTA and CDR2 is FQGNSA in the germline V gene. CDR3 sequence (DNA): TGTGCCAGCAGCTCGTCGGGACACGGGGACAGGGGGCCTTATGGCTACACCTTC. This gives the protein CASSSSGHGDRGPYGYTF.

The rearrangement uses TRBV27 and TRBJ2-7; 10 nucleotides agree with TRBD1. Germline CDR1 MNHEY, CDR2 SMNVEV (reference sequence). The CDR3 has 14 residues. V was pared by 3 bases and J by 7 bases, with 6 bases of the junction left unmatched. The CDR3: CASSFRQGAGEQYF. DNA of the CDR3: TGTGCCAGCAGTTTCCGACAGGGGGCGGGTGAGCAGTACTTC.